One and the same sample provided the 10 T cell receptor beta chains below, sequenced in a study of blood T cells in healthy people across ages. Alongside a J-beta primer mix, a sample-barcoded 5' primer served in a second PCR lasting roughly 6 to 11 cycles. MiXCR was run by TCRdb on the 5' RACE reads, yielding one entry per CDR3 protein. The repertoire consists of approximately 1,700,000 distinct CDR3 sequences, with 35% to 50% occurring once and the leading ten covering 20% to 25%. The sequenced sample was blood. All receptors derive from a human donor in good health.

The sample holds one count of this clonotype. This chain uses TRBV6-6 with TRBJ1-5; D unresolved. V lost 4 bases, J lost 8 bases, and 21 bases lay in between. CDR1 MNHNY and CDR2 SVGAGI come from the germline V gene (reference sequence). CDR3 length: 16 residues. This chain's CDR3 is CASSFNRASTSKPQHF. CDR3 nucleotides: TGTGCCAGCAGTTTTAACCGGGCCTCGACCTCGAAGCCCCAGCATTTT.

This clonotype was recorded a few times. The V call is TRBV20-1, the J call TRBJ1-6, with D perhaps TRBD1 (5 bases). V shed 5 bases and J shed 7 bases, with 15 bases lying between them. This CDR3 is 14 amino acids long. Germline V gene data show CDR1 as DFQATT and CDR2 as SNEGSKA (reference sequence). This CDR3 reads CSAYGQGANSPLHF. In nucleotides, the CDR3 is TGCAGTGCTTACGGCCAAGGGGCGAATTCACCCCTCCACTTT.

The rearrangement links TRBV5-1 to TRBJ1-2; 10 bases line up with TRBD1. The CDR3 is made up of 16 amino acids. Germline CDR1 is SGHRS and CDR2 is YFSETQ. After removal of 2 bases from V and 6 bases from J, the junction contained 10 bases not matched to a gene. The CDR3 reads CASSFLGDRGIHGYTF. Here the CDR3 DNA reads TGCGCCAGCAGCTTCCTGGGGGACAGGGGCATTCATGGCTACACCTTC.

V is TRBV6-5 and J is TRBJ1-1; D remains ambiguous. This CDR3 is 14 amino acids long. V gave up 6 bases and J gave up 1 base, with 12 bases separating them. Germline V CDR1 and CDR2: MNHEY, SVGAGI. The CDR3 DNA follows: TGTGCCAGCAGGAGATATGAGGGGAACACTGAAGCTTTCTTT. Translation gives CASRRYEGNTEAFF.

This chain connects TRBV7-2 to TRBJ2-1, with 11 bases lining up with TRBD2. Per germline, CDR1 SGHTA and CDR2 FQGNSA. This CDR3 region has 16 residues. After removal of 7 bases from V and 8 bases from J, the junction contained 13 bases not matched to a gene. As DNA, the CDR3 is TGTGCCAGCACCCTACTTAGCGGGGGGGCCAAAGATGAGCAGTTCTTC. This encodes CASTLLSGGAKDEQFF.

This clonotype was seen a few times. The chain combines TRBV20-1 with TRBJ2-2; D perhaps matches TRBD1 (6 bases). CDR3 length: 15 residues. The germline V gene encodes CDR1 DFQATT and CDR2 SNEGSKA (reference sequence). Trimming left V 6 bases short and J 4 bases short, with 18 bases between. The CDR3 DNA reads as TGCAGTGCGTCGGGCAGACAGGCGATCACCGGGGAGCTGTTTTTT. Its translation is CSASGRQAITGELFF.

The chain joins TRBV7-2 to TRBJ2-3, with 7 bases matching TRBD2. Germline V gene sequence: CDR1 SGHTA, CDR2 FQGNSA. The junction had 7 bases not matched to a gene; V was cut back by 5 bases and J by 2 bases. The CDR3 covers 15 residues. The CDR3 DNA sequence: TGTGCCAGCAGCATTACTAGCGAGCCCACAGATACGCAGTATTTT. It codes for CASSITSEPTDTQYF.

At least ten counts were recorded for this clonotype. The rearrangement uses TRBV20-1 and TRBJ1-2; D is ambiguous. Trimming removed 0 bases at V and 7 bases at J, with 15 bases between. From germline, CDR1 is DFQATT and CDR2 SNEGSKA (reference sequence). This CDR3 has 14 residues. CDR3 in amino acids: CSARDPRLARGYTF. The CDR3 DNA reads as TGCAGTGCTAGAGATCCGAGACTAGCTCGTGGCTACACCTTC.

CDR3 loop: CSASPPRGRGTDTQYF. The CDR3 nucleotides are TGCAGTGCTAGTCCCCCGAGGGGGCGGGGCACAGATACGCAGTATTTT. The chain employs TRBV20-1 and TRBJ2-3; 7 nucleotides agree with TRBD1. V gave up 3 bases and J gave up 1 base; unmatched junction bases: 10. The CDR3 spans 16 residues. CDR1 is DFQATT and CDR2 is SNEGSKA in the germline V gene (reference sequence).

The V and J genes are TRBV11-2 and TRBJ2-5, with D possibly called TRBD1 or TRBD2 (5 bases each). Trimming shortened V by 8 bases and J by 4 bases, and 17 bases separated the two germline ends. The germline gives CDR1 SGHAT, CDR2 FQNNGV. The CDR3 length is 14 residues. CDR3 sequence: CASGPGTALETQYF. CDR3 coding DNA: TGTGCCAGCGGACCCGGGACCGCCCTAGAGACCCAGTACTTC.